The 3 T cell receptor beta chains given below trace back to one sample, sequenced in a study of long-term antiretroviral therapy in people with HIV. Assay version v3.0 of immunoSEQ was used, and it was run at survey level. Assay used: immunoSEQ multiplex PCR; TCRdb lists only in-frame clones, some missing. The sample records approximately 25,000 clones, 85% to 95% being singletons. The specimen was unsorted PBMCs, collected 7.6 years after starting antiretroviral therapy. The receptors derive from a middle-aged woman with HIV.

The chain links TRBV7-8 to TRBJ2-7; TRBD1 aligns across 9 bases. Looked up from germline, CDR1 is SGHVS and CDR2 is FQNEAQ. V was clipped by 5 bases and J by 5 bases; unmatched bases: 13. This CDR3 is built from 16 residues. CDR3 sequence: CASSEVQGARRNEQYF. CDR3 nucleotide sequence: TGTGCCAGCAGCGAAGTACAGGGGGCTCGGAGAAACGAGCAGTACTTC.

The rearrangement uses TRBV10-3 and TRBJ1-1, with a weak D call TRBD1 (6 bases). V dropped 8 bases and J dropped 1 base, with 17 bases sitting between them. Germline-derived CDR1 and CDR2 are ENHRY and SYGVKD. This CDR3 contains 15 residues. The CDR3 region is CAISKGVVRNTEAFF. CDR3 sequence (DNA): TGTGCCATCTCTAAGGGGGTAGTGAGGAACACTGAAGCTTTCTTT.

DNA of the CDR3: TGTGCCAGCAGCTTAGAAAGACTAGCGGGGCGGGAGACCCAGTACTTC. Encoded protein: CASSLERLAGRETQYF. V usage is TRBV7-8 and J usage is TRBJ2-5; the match to TRBD2 covers 11 bases. CDR1 is SGHVS, CDR2 FQNEAQ, per germline. J gave up 5 bases and V 1 base, and 6 bases lay outside the gene matches. The CDR3 is 16 amino acids.